This TCR beta chain is drawn from a study of TIL therapy for anti-PD-1-resistant metastatic lung cancer. Across the whole study: Tumors were harvested before any PD-1/PD-L1 blockade. General study points: Infused TIL clonotypes partially replaced the baseline blood repertoire, then decayed over months. Treatment-naive, never-smoker and oncogene-addicted patients were overrepresented in this highly selected cohort.

The immunoSEQ assay was v3. Libraries were sequenced to 2 million to 2.5 million read pairs (survey) or roughly 4.5-6.5 million (deep). The repertoire was sequenced with immunoSEQ multiplex PCR; TCRdb's copy has only in-frame clones and lacks some. Of under 55,000 clones listed, around 80% were seen once; the top ten hold about 5%. Trimming took off 1 base at V and 7 bases at J, with 7 bases between the two ends. This CDR3 is 13 amino acids long. CDR1 is LNHDA and CDR2 is SQIVND in the germline V gene (reference sequence). Time point denoted: pre-treatment sample, taken before nivolumab and TIL therapy. This clone was seen a few times. Its antigen remains unknown.

The rearrangement joins TRBV19 to TRBJ2-2, with D hard to call. The receptor comes from a woman aged 30 to 85 with non-small cell lung cancer. The sequencing used blood, collected at baseline. The CDR3 sequence is CASSIGGGGELFF. The DNA of the CDR3 is TGTGCCAGTAGTATAGGCGGCGGCGGGGAGCTGTTTTTT.